Below, 31 T cell receptor beta chains from the same sample are listed, as sequenced in a study of early T cells in non-severe SARS-CoV-2 infection. TCRdb re-called the 5' RACE reads with MiXCR, one entry per CDR3 protein. The sample carries around 60,000 distinct CDR3 sequences, roughly 12% recorded once. This sample comprised whole blood, obtained at baseline. The source is an adult who was a healthcare worker with PCR-confirmed SARS-CoV-2 infection or an uninfected control (not recorded which).

The rearrangement uses TRBV4-1 and TRBJ2-3; unclear D gene. The CDR3 length is 15 residues. The V end lost 4 bases, the J end lost 2 bases, and 13 bases lay between the germline ends. Germline V lookup: CDR1 MGHRA, CDR2 YSYEKL. The CDR3 sequence is CASSLLSTSTDTQYF. In DNA form, the CDR3 reads TGCGCCAGCAGCCTCCTATCGACTTCCACAGATACGCAGTATTTT.

This clonotype was seen only a few times. This chain uses TRBV29-1 with TRBJ2-7; no definite D call. The V end lost 5 bases, the J end lost 0 bases, and 8 bases lay between the germline ends. The germline V gene encodes CDR1 SQVTM and CDR2 ANQGSEA. There are 12 residues in the CDR3. CDR3 coding DNA: TGCAGCGTTTTCGAACCCTCCTACGAGCAGTACTTC. Encoded protein: CSVFEPSYEQYF.

In this sample, this clonotype turned up a few times. The rearrangement uses TRBV7-8 and TRBJ1-3, with D possibly TRBD1 on 5 matching bases. V was shortened by 5 bases and J by 2 bases, with 10 bases between the two germline ends. Germline values: CDR1 SGHVS, CDR2 FQNEAQ. The CDR3 runs to 14 residues. The CDR3 spells CASSPWGTGNTIYF. The CDR3 DNA reads TGTGCCAGCAGCCCCTGGGGGACTGGAAACACCATATATTTT.

The table lists this clonotype with many counts. This sequence joins TRBV6-1 and TRBJ2-2; D might be TRBD1 (5 bases). The V end was cut by 1 base, the J end by 6 bases, with 12 bases between. CDR1 and CDR2 (germline): MNHNS, SASEGT. The CDR3 contains 15 residues. CDR3 region: CASSEGGGDAGELFF. In DNA, the CDR3 is TGTGCCAGCAGTGAAGGGGGCGGTGATGCCGGGGAGCTGTTTTTT.

V gene TRBV11-2 combines with J gene TRBJ2-3; possible D gene TRBD1, 6 bases. V shed 2 bases and J shed 0 bases, with 12 bases lying between them. CDR3 length: 16 amino acids. CDR1 is SGHAT and CDR2 is FQNNGV in the germline V gene. The DNA for the CDR3 is TGTGCCAGCAGCTTAATGGGGGCCTCTAGCACAGATACGCAGTATTTT. As protein: CASSLMGASSTDTQYF.

This clonotype was recorded many times. V usage is TRBV25-1 and J usage is TRBJ1-1; 9 bases are a match to TRBD1. This CDR3 has 14 amino acids. Looked up from germline, CDR1 is MGHDK and CDR2 is SYGVNS. J gave up 4 bases and V 5 bases, and 5 bases lay outside the gene matches. The CDR3 sequence: CASSPGQGSTEAFF. The CDR3 DNA follows: TGTGCCAGCAGTCCTGGACAGGGGAGCACTGAAGCTTTCTTT. The variable domain in full, with the rest retrieved from reference TRBV25-1 and TRBJ1-1, is EADIYQTPRYLVIGTGKKITLECSQTMGHDKMYWYQQDPGMELHLIHYSYGVNSTEKGDLSSESTVSRIRTEHFPLTLESARPSHTSQYLCASSPGQGSTEAFFGQGTRLTVV.

This clonotype was observed a handful of times. The chain uses TRBV30 and TRBJ2-3; 7 positions agree with TRBD2. Germline V gene sequence: CDR1 GTSNPN, CDR2 SVGIG (reference sequence). Unmatched junction bases numbered 7, after V lost 8 bases and J lost 2 bases. This CDR3 comprises 13 residues. CDR3 sequence: CAGGGLNTDTQYF. The CDR3 bases are TGTGCCGGGGGGGGACTGAACACAGATACGCAGTATTTT.

This clonotype was counted only a few times. This sequence joins TRBV6-5 and TRBJ1-2; perhaps TRBD1 as D (5 bases). Germline V CDR1 and CDR2: MNHEY, SVGAGI. Trimming stripped 5 bases from V and 3 bases from J, with 13 bases between. This CDR3 spans 14 amino acids. This chain's CDR3 is CASSLWGSHYGYTF. DNA of the CDR3: TGTGCCAGCAGTCTCTGGGGGAGCCACTATGGCTACACCTTC.

The chain's CDR3 is CASGSGYETQYF. For the CDR3, the DNA is TGTGCCAGCGGTTCAGGGTATGAGACCCAGTACTTC. The chain links TRBV2 to TRBJ2-5, with a tentative D call TRBD1 (5 bases). The CDR3 is made up of 12 amino acids. V was shortened by 8 bases and J by 5 bases, with 12 bases between the two germline ends. Germline V gene data show CDR1 as SNHLY and CDR2 as FYNNEI.

The V and J genes are TRBV28 and TRBJ1-2; no reliable D call. Germline-derived CDR1 and CDR2 are MDHEN and SYDVKM. Deletions cut 0 bases from V and 1 base from J, with 9 bases between. The CDR3 covers 15 residues. CDR3 DNA sequence: TGTGCCAGCAGTTTATGGGTAGCCAGTAACTATGGCTACACCTTC. It translates to CASSLWVASNYGYTF.

The rearrangement uses TRBV18 and TRBJ1-1, with no clear D. Germline CDR1 and CDR2: KGHSH and LQKENI. The V gene lost 2 bases and the J gene lost 0 bases, with 13 bases spanning the gap. This CDR3 is 16 amino acids long. The CDR3 DNA follows: TGTGCCAGCTCACCAGGGCAAACTCTCCTGAACACTGAAGCTTTCTTT. Protein sequence: CASSPGQTLLNTEAFF.

This clonotype was counted only a few times. The genes are TRBV7-7 and TRBJ1-2, with D tentatively TRBD1 (5 bases). The germline V gene encodes CDR1 SSHAT and CDR2 FNYEAQ (reference sequence). The CDR3 length is 13 residues. For the CDR3, the DNA is TGTGCGGGCCTAATATGGGGGGAGTATGGCTACACCTTC. Protein sequence: CAGLIWGEYGYTF.

The chain joins TRBV20-1 to TRBJ2-7; a weak D match, TRBD1 (7 bases). CDR1 and CDR2 from the germline V gene are DFQATT and SNEGSKA (reference sequence). CDR3 length equals 15 residues. V was pared by 5 bases and J by 5 bases, with 22 bases between. CDR3 sequence (DNA): TGCAGTGCTGGCGGCCCAGGGGGGTTCGTAAACGAGCAGTACTTC. It is translated as CSAGGPGGFVNEQYF.

This clonotype showed up just a few times. The rearrangement joins TRBV7-9 to TRBJ2-1; a weak D match, TRBD1 (6 bases). The CDR3 extends over 13 amino acids. The V end was cut by 5 bases, the J end by 1 base, with 6 bases between. Per the germline V gene, CDR1 is SEHNR and CDR2 is FQNEAQ (reference sequence). The CDR3 DNA reads as TGTGCCAGCAGCCAGGGGTCCTACAATGAGCAGTTCTTC. Its protein is CASSQGSYNEQFF.

The V call is TRBV11-3, the J call TRBJ2-2; D is ambiguous. V was pared by 5 bases and J by 5 bases, with 9 bases between. CDR1 is SGHNT, CDR2 YENEEA, per germline. The CDR3 consists of 13 residues. CDR3 region: CASSLSMTGELFF. The CDR3 DNA reads TGTGCCAGCAGCCTCAGCATGACCGGGGAGCTGTTTTTT.

This clonotype was picked up a small number of times. The chain uses TRBV20-1 and TRBJ1-5; D is possibly TRBD1 (6 bases). Trimming pared 6 bases from V and 4 bases from J, leaving 19 bases between. Germline V lookup: CDR1 DFQATT, CDR2 SNEGSKA (reference sequence). The CDR3 contains 15 residues. The CDR3 sequence: CSAEELGGGNQPQHF. In DNA, the CDR3 is TGCAGTGCGGAGGAGTTAGGGGGAGGAAATCAGCCCCAGCATTTT.

The table lists this clonotype with a few counts. The chain couples TRBV7-9 to TRBJ2-1; D is uncertain. Trimming pared 5 bases from V and 2 bases from J, leaving 22 bases between. The CDR3 runs 18 residues. Germline V gives CDR1 SEHNR, CDR2 FQNEAQ (reference sequence). The CDR3 nucleotides read TGTGCCAGCAGCCCTAGACCCGGACCGCCCTCAGCCTACAATGAGCAGTTCTTC. It specifies CASSPRPGPPSAYNEQFF.

Many counts were recorded for this clonotype. The chain combines TRBV29-1 with TRBJ2-5, with 9 positions matching TRBD1. The CDR3 runs 13 residues. The germline V gene has CDR1 SQVTM and CDR2 ANQGSEA. V was clipped by 3 bases and J by 8 bases; unmatched bases: 7. CDR3 sequence: CSVEEGQGKTQYF. DNA of the CDR3: TGCAGCGTTGAGGAGGGACAGGGCAAAACCCAGTACTTC. Using reference TRBV29-1 and TRBJ2-5 for the parts outside the CDR3, the full variable domain is SAVISQKPSRDICQRGTSLTIQCQVDSQVTMMFWYRQQPGQSLTLIATANQGSEATYESGFVIDKFPISRPNLTFSTLTVSNMSPEDSSIYLCSVEEGQGKTQYFGPGTRLLVL.

The chain couples TRBV27 to TRBJ2-1, with 8 bases identical to TRBD2. The CDR3 has 14 amino acids. Germline V gene lookup returns CDR1 MNHEY and CDR2 SMNVEV (reference sequence). With 4 bases clipped from V and 8 bases from J, the junction kept 7 bases outside the gene matches. CDR3 loop: CASSSLADVYEQFF. CDR3 sequence (DNA): TGTGCCAGCAGTTCACTAGCGGACGTATATGAGCAGTTCTTC.

This clonotype was observed many times. The rearrangement uses TRBV30 and TRBJ1-1; D might be TRBD1 (5 bases). CDR3 length equals 12 residues. Trimming cost V 4 bases and J 10 bases, with 16 bases left between them. From germline, CDR1 is GTSNPN and CDR2 SVGIG (reference sequence). The CDR3 is CAWISVTGTAFF. The DNA of the CDR3 is TGTGCCTGGATAAGTGTTACGGGGACAGCTTTCTTT. Filled out from reference TRBV30 and TRBJ1-1, the complete variable domain reads SQTIHQWPATLVQPVGSPLSLECTVEGTSNPNLYWYRQAAGRGLQLLFYSVGIGQISSEVPQNLSASRPQDRQFILSSKKLLLSDSGFYLCAWISVTGTAFFGQGTRLTVV.

This clonotype occurred a few times. The chain recombines TRBV7-9 with TRBJ1-3; D might be TRBD1 (5 bases). The germline gives CDR1 SEHNR, CDR2 FQNEAQ (reference sequence). With 5 bases removed from V and 0 bases from J, the gap between germline ends came to 11 bases. CDR3 length: 15 amino acids. CDR3 residues: CASSLFGASGNTIYF. CDR3 in DNA: TGTGCCAGCAGCCTATTCGGGGCCTCTGGAAACACCATATATTTT.

This clonotype showed up many times. The CDR3 sequence: CASSSEYNEQFF. CDR3 DNA: TGTGCCAGCAGCTCTGAATACAATGAGCAGTTCTTC. V gene TRBV7-9 combines with J gene TRBJ2-1; D remains ambiguous. The CDR3 extends over 12 amino acids. V shed 4 bases and J shed 4 bases, with 5 bases lying between them. Germline-derived CDR1 and CDR2 are SEHNR and FQNEAQ (reference sequence). The variable domain in full, completed from reference TRBV7-9 and TRBJ2-1, reads DTGVSQNPRHKITKRGQNVTFRCDPISEHNRLYWYRQTLGQGPEFLTYFQNEAQLEKSRLLSDRFSAERPKGSFSTLEIQRTEQGDSAMYLCASSSEYNEQFFGPGTRLTVL.

CDR3 protein: CASGEGALGYTF. DNA for the CDR3: TGTGCCAGCGGGGAGGGGGCGCTTGGCTACACCTTC. This sequence joins TRBV6-5 and TRBJ1-2, with 7 bases fitting TRBD1. The CDR3 loop spans 12 amino acids. Germline lookup yields CDR1 MNHEY and CDR2 SVGAGI. The V and J ends lost 8 bases and 7 bases, in that order; junction bases with no gene match: 7.

This clonotype was seen ten or more times. This rearrangement joins TRBV7-2 to TRBJ1-3; maybe TRBD1 (6 bases). The CDR3 loop spans 16 amino acids. Germline V gene sequence: CDR1 SGHTA, CDR2 FQGNSA. With 5 bases removed from V and 2 bases from J, the gap between germline ends came to 16 bases. This chain's CDR3 is CASSLGGAGTGNTIYF. In nucleotides, the CDR3 is TGTGCCAGCAGCCTGGGGGGGGCTGGGACTGGAAACACCATATATTTT.

This clonotype was found many times. The rearrangement links TRBV6-1 to TRBJ1-1, with 7 positions matching TRBD1. Losses at the gene ends were 7 bases for V and 4 bases for J; bases not matched to a gene: 15. The length of the CDR3 is 16 residues. In germline, CDR1 is MNHNS, CDR2 SASEGT. Here the CDR3 reads CASTLNLQGSGTEAFF. CDR3 nucleotide sequence: TGTGCCAGCACCTTGAACTTACAGGGGTCGGGCACTGAAGCTTTCTTT.

V gene TRBV5-4 combines with J gene TRBJ2-2; 7 nucleotides align to TRBD1. CDR1 SGHNT and CDR2 YYREEE come from the germline V gene (reference sequence). This CDR3 comprises 15 residues. V shed 4 bases, J shed 4 bases, and the junction held 7 bases outside the gene matches. The CDR3 DNA follows: TGTGCCAGCAGCCCCGTATCAGGGGGCACCGGGGAGCTGTTTTTT. Its protein is CASSPVSGGTGELFF.

This chain links TRBV5-1 with TRBJ1-2; TRBD1 is a possible D gene (5 bases). Germline V CDR1 and CDR2: SGHRS, YFSETQ. CDR3 length equals 13 residues. V was pared by 0 bases and J by 5 bases, with 8 bases between. DNA of the CDR3: TGCGCCAGCAGCTTGGAGGGGAAGTATGGCTACACCTTC. This gives the protein CASSLEGKYGYTF.

This clonotype was seen only a few times. This chain links TRBV19 with TRBJ1-6; weak D call: TRBD1 (5 bases). This CDR3 contains 12 residues. V was shortened by 4 bases and J by 11 bases, with 9 bases between the two germline ends. The germline gives CDR1 LNHDA, CDR2 SQIVND (reference sequence). For the CDR3, the DNA is TGTGCCAGTAGTACCGGGGGGACACCCCTCCACTTT. Amino acids: CASSTGGTPLHF.

CDR3 in DNA: TGCAGTGCTAGAGAGCGGGGGGCCACAGATACGCAGTATTTT. The encoded protein is CSARERGATDTQYF. The rearrangement uses TRBV20-1 and TRBJ2-3; 8 bases fit TRBD2. Germline assignment: CDR1 DFQATT and CDR2 SNEGSKA (reference sequence). The ends lost 0 bases at V and 2 bases at J; junction bases unmatched: 1. The CDR3 extends over 14 amino acids.

This clonotype was picked up many times. The chain recombines TRBV20-1 with TRBJ2-1; TRBD2 aligns across 11 bases. CDR1 and CDR2 (germline): DFQATT, SNEGSKA (reference sequence). With V trimmed by 1 base and J by 6 bases, 8 bases remained unmatched. This CDR3 has 16 residues. CDR3 sequence reads: CSARVSGGADSNEQFF. Here the CDR3 DNA reads TGCAGTGCTAGAGTTAGCGGGGGGGCGGACTCCAATGAGCAGTTCTTC.

This clonotype was seen more than once but under ten times. The genes are TRBV2 and TRBJ1-2; 11 bases agree with TRBD1. The CDR3 runs to 14 residues. J gave up 3 bases and V 6 bases, and 3 bases lay outside the gene matches. Germline V gene lookup returns CDR1 SNHLY and CDR2 FYNNEI. This CDR3 is CASRRDRGYYGYTF. The CDR3 DNA sequence: TGTGCCAGCAGAAGGGACAGGGGGTACTATGGCTACACCTTC.